The T cell receptor (beta chain) under discussion was sequenced for a study of glioma-infiltrating T cells after dendritic cell vaccination. Study-level background: The vaccine used monocyte-derived dendritic cells pulsed overnight with autologous tumor lysate.

TCRdb's copy holds only in-frame clones and misses some; the assay was immunoSEQ multiplex PCR. The sample lists more than 70,000 clones, roughly 91% occurring once. Time point meaning: after dendritic cell vaccination, including at tumor progression/relapse. None of the glioblastoma patients had an isocitrate dehydrogenase mutation. About this clone itself: Its antigen is undetermined.

General study findings and limits: The cohort had few patients with full blood and tumor sets. Patients with more pretreatment TILs had longer time to progression and survival.

This specimen consisted of blood, obtained after dendritic cell vaccination. The receptor was isolated from a human donor with glioblastoma.

Here the CDR3 reads CASSPPGQGPYGYTF. In nucleotides, the CDR3 is TGTGCCAGCAGCCCCCCGGGACAGGGGCCCTATGGCTACACCTTC. The rearrangement uses TRBV13 and TRBJ1-2; TRBD1 matches at 10 bases. The germline V gene encodes CDR1 PRHDT and CDR2 FYEKMQ (reference sequence). This CDR3 has 15 residues. With 5 bases clipped from V and 4 bases from J, the junction kept 7 bases outside the gene matches.